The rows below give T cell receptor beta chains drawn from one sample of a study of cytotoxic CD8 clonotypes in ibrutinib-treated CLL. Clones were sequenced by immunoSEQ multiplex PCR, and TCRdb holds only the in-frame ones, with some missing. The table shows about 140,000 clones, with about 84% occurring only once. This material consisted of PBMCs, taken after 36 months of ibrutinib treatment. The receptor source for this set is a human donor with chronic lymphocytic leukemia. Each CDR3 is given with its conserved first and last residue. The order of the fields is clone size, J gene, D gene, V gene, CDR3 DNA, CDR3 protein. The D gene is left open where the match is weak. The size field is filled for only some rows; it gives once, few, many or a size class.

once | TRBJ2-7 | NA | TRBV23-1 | TGCGCCAGCAGTCAATTAGGCGGGATTAATGCCCCCTTC | CASSQLGGINAPF
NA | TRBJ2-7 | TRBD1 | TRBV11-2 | TGTGCCAGCAGCTTCAGGGGGCTAAGCTCCTACGAGCAGTACTTC | CASSFRGLSSYEQYF
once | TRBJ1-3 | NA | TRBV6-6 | TGTGCCAGCAGGGACCAGGGAATTTCTGGAAACACCATATATTTT | CASRDQGISGNTIYF
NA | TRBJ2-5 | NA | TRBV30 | TGTGCCTGGAGTGTACTACGGGGAGGCGGGGAGACCCAGTACTTC | CAWSVLRGGGETQYF
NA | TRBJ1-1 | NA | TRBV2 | TGTGCCAGCAGGACCCCAGATTACAGTGTGAACACTGAAGCTTTCTTT | CASRTPDYSVNTEAFF
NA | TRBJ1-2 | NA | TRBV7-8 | TGTGCCAGCAGTCCGGACAGAAACTATGGCTACACCTTC | CASSPDRNYGYTF
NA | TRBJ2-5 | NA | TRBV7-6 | TGTGCCAGCAGCTCCCCTTGGGTTCTCGAGACCCAGTACTTC | CASSSPWVLETQYF
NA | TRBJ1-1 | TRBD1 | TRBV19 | TGTGCCAGTAGTATCCAGGGGGTAGGGACTGAAGCTTTCTTT | CASSIQGVGTEAFF
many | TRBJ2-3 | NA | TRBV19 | TGTGCCAGTACCCTGTTGGGACAAAGCACAGATACGCAGTATTTT | CASTLLGQSTDTQYF
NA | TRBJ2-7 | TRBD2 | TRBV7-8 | TGTGCCAGCAGCCCCGGACTAGCAGACACCTACGAGCAGTACTTC | CASSPGLADTYEQYF
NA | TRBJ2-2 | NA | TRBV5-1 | TGCGCCAGCAGCTTGGCCATAACGAACACCGGGGAGCTGTTTTTT | CASSLAITNTGELFF
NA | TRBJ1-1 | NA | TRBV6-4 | TGTGCCAGCAGCTTCGAGGAGGGCACTGAAGCTTTCTTT | CASSFEEGTEAFF
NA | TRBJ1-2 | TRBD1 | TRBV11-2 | TGTGCCAGCAGCTTAGTAGGGACAGAGAACTATGGCTACACCTTC | CASSLVGTENYGYTF
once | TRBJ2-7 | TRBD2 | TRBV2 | TGTGCCAGCAGTCCTATTAGCGGGAGGAACTACGAGCAGTACTTC | CASSPISGRNYEQYF
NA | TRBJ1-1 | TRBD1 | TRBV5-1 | TGCGCCAGCAGCTTTGGACAGGCACGGAACACTGAAGCTTTCTTT | CASSFGQARNTEAFF
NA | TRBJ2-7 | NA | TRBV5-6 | TGTGCCAGCAGCTTGGTGGGTGGGATCGCCTACGAGCAGTACTTC | CASSLVGGIAYEQYF
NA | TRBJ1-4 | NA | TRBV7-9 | TGTGCCAGCAGCCTCACAGGGAATAATGAAAAACTGTTTTTT | CASSLTGNNEKLFF
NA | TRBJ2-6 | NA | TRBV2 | TGTGCCAGCAGTGAGACAGTCAACGTCCTGACTTTC | CASSETVNVLTF
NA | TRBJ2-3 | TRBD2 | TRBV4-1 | TGCGCCAGCAGCCAAGATAGAGGGAGCGGGAGAGGACCAGATACGCAGTATTTT | CASSQDRGSGRGPDTQYF
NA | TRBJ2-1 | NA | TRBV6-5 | TGTGCCAGCAGCCTTGGAAGCTCCTACAATGAGCAGTTCTTC | CASSLGSSYNEQFF
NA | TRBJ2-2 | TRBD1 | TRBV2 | TGTGCCAGCACTTTACGGACAGGGAACACCGGGGAGCTGTTTTTT | CASTLRTGNTGELFF
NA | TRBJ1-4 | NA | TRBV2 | TGTGCCAGCAGATCAGGCGGGGCTGCAACTAATGAAAAACTGTTTTTT | CASRSGGAATNEKLFF
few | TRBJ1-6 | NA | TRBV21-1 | TGTGCCAGCAGCAAGCCAGGGGATCCCTATAATTCACCCCTCCACTTT | CASSKPGDPYNSPLHF
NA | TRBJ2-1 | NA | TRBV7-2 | TGTGCCAGCAGCTTAGCGGGGGGGCCGTTCAATGAGCAGTTCTTC | CASSLAGGPFNEQFF
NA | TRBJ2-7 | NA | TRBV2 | TGTGCCAGCAGTGAGAGGGCCTACGAGCAGTACTTC | CASSERAYEQYF
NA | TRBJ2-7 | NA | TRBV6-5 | TGTGCCAGCAGCCCCGTCCAGTATTCCTACGAGCAGTACTTC | CASSPVQYSYEQYF
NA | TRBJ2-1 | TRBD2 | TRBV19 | TGTGCCAGTAGTACGAGGCAGGGCGGGACTAGCGGGGGGAAGCAGTTCTTC | CASSTRQGGTSGGKQFF
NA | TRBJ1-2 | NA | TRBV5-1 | TGCGCCAGCAGCTTGAGGGCGGTGGCTAACTATGGCTACACCTTC | CASSLRAVANYGYTF
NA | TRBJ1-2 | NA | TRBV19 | TGTGCCAGTAGTAGCACAGGGAGGCAATTGTTGGGGTACGGCTACACCTTC | CASSSTGRQLLGYGYTF
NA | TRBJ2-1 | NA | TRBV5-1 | TGCGCCAGCAGCTTGGGTTGGGAGCAGTTCTTC | CASSLGWEQFF
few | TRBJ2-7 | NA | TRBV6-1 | TGTGCCAGCAGTGAAGGCTACGAGCAGTACTTC | CASSEGYEQYF
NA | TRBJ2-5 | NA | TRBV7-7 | TGTGCCAGCAGCTCTAGGTTCTTGGTGACCCAGTACTTC | CASSSRFLVTQYF
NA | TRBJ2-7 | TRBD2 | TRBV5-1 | TGCGCCAGCAGCTTGGGGTTAGCGGGAGGGCCGGCCCACGAGCAGTACTTC | CASSLGLAGGPAHEQYF
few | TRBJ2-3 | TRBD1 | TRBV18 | TGTGCCAGCTCACCCCGGGACAGGAGCACAGATACGCAGTATTTT | CASSPRDRSTDTQYF
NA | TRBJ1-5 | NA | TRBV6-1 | TGTGCCAGCAGTCTTCAGGGGTCTCAGCCCCAGCATTTT | CASSLQGSQPQHF
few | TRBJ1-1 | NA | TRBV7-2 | TGTGCCAGCAGCTTGTGGTGGGCCAACACTGAAGCTTTCTTT | CASSLWWANTEAFF
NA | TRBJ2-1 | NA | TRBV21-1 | TGTGCCAGCAGCAAATGGGGGGGAGAGCAGTTCTTC | CASSKWGGEQFF
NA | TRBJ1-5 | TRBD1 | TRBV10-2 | TGCGCCAGCAGTGACTTCAGGGGGGGGCAGCCCCAGCATTTT | CASSDFRGGQPQHF
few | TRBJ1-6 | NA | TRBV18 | TGTGCCAGCTCACCACGGATGTTTAATTCACCCCTCCACTTT | CASSPRMFNSPLHF
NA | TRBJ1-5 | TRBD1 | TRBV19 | TGTGCCAGTAGACTTTCCGACAGGGTGTGGGGCAATCAGCCCCAGCATTTT | CASRLSDRVWGNQPQHF
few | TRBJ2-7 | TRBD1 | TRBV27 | TGTGCCAGCAGCCCCGGGACAGGCGACTACGAGCAGTACTTC | CASSPGTGDYEQYF
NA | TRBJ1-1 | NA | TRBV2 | TGTGCCAGCAGTGTTGGGGGGAACACTGAAGCTTTCTTT | CASSVGGNTEAFF
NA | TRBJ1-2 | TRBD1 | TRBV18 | TGTGCCAGCTCACGACAGGGAGTCTATGGCTACACCTTC | CASSRQGVYGYTF
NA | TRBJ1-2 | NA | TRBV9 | TGTGCCAGCAGCGTAACTAACTATGGCTACACCTTC | CASSVTNYGYTF
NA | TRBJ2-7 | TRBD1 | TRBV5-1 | TGCGCCAGCAGCTTGACACAGGGGTGGTACGAGCAGTACTTC | CASSLTQGWYEQYF
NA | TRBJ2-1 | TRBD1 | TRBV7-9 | TGTGCCAGCAGCCGCCGACAGGGAAATAGGAATGAGCAGTTCTTC | CASSRRQGNRNEQFF
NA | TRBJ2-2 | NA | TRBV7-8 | TGTGCCAGCAGGATTTCTCGGGGGGCAGTCACCGGGGAGCTGTTTTTT | CASRISRGAVTGELFF
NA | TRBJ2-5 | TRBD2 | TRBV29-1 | TGCAGCGTTGTTCCGACTAGCGGGAGTGGGGAGACCCAGTACTTC | CSVVPTSGSGETQYF
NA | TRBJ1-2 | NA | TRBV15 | TGTGCCACCAGCAGAGATAGAGGGTCCGGTGGCTACACCTTC | CATSRDRGSGGYTF
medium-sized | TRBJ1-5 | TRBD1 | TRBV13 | TGTGCCAGCAGCAGTCAGGGGGGGCCCCAGCATTTT | CASSSQGGPQHF
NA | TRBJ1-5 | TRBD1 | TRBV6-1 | TGTGCCAGCAGTGAACGAGGGGACAGCCGATATCAGCCCCAGCATTTT | CASSERGDSRYQPQHF
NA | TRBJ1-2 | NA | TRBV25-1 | TGTGCCAGCAGTGACCACTATGGCTACACCTTC | CASSDHYGYTF
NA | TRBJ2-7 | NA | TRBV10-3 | TGTGCCGTAGCAGCGGACAGACTTTTC | CAVAADRLF